The text below deals with one T cell receptor (beta chain). This clone appeared a few times. It lacks a known antigen. Base-call qualities are not available, and no considerably larger clone is one nucleotide away. The data originate from a study of Ad26.COV2.S vaccination and SARS-CoV-2 variants (dated by TCRdb to the early 2020s). About the study as a whole: Vaccine-arm donors were drawn from COV1001, a multicentre, randomized, double-blind, placebo-controlled phase I-IIa trial of Ad26.COV2.S in healthy adults. Ad26.COV2.S was given intramuscularly at 5x10^10 or 1x10^11 viral particles, as a single shot or as two shots 56 days apart. TCRbeta repertoire sequencing was used to assess the specificity and breadth of SARS-CoV-2-reactive T cell receptors after Ad26.COV2.S vaccination. A total of 32 samples were included in the TCR-sequenced set, comprising roughly 20 Ad26.COV2.S vaccine recipients, 5 placebo recipients and 8 SARS-CoV-2 convalescent individuals. Trial participants were randomized into five groups of five: low-dose or high-dose Ad26.COV2.S given once or twice, or placebo on both occasions. Throughout the experiments and outcome assessment, investigators stayed blinded to trial group allocation. Overall study results and their limits: The study lacked the statistical power to compare responses across vaccine doses or regimens. Comparable non-spike TCR breadth was observed between vaccine and placebo recipients, consistent with only spike being contained in the vaccine. Compared with placebo recipients, Ad26.COV2.S recipients showed higher spike-specific TCR breadth (P = 0.0014). According to the authors, total T cell responses may have been underestimated by the TCR breadth and depth analyses. Substantial breadth of spike-specific CD8+ and CD4+ T cell responses was reported after vaccination.

The germline V gene (reference sequence) sets CDR1 to SEHNR and CDR2 to FQNEAQ. V is pruned by 0 bases and J by 4 bases, leaving 2 bases of the junction without a gene match. The CDR3 contains 14 residues, cysteine and phenylalanine counted. The entry retains the CDR3 DNA only, 42 bases that are in frame from base 1. The treatment or condition label, as the study defines it: 19 received Ad26.COV2.S at low or high dose, single or two shots; 5 received placebo; per-sample allocation not given. Repertoires of vaccine and placebo recipients were sequenced from samples collected on day 63 after the first injection. Between 29 July and 7 August 2020, Cohort 1b enrolled 25 adults aged 18-55 years at one site in Boston, USA. Ad26.COV2.S was a replication-incompetent adenovirus type 26 vector expressing a prefusion-stabilized SARS-CoV-2 spike protein from the original Wuhan strain. The immunoSEQ Assay was used to sequence TCRbeta CDR3 regions. After extraction, genomic DNA underwent amplification by bias-controlled multiplex PCR, followed by high-throughput sequencing. The study's processing was this. To quantify the absolute abundance of every unique TCRbeta CDR3 region, sequences were collapsed and filtered. T cell fraction was estimated by normalizing TCRbeta template counts to usable DNA, with usable DNA measured through amplification of reference genes found in all nucleated cells. Repertoire TCRs were annotated as SARS-CoV-2-specific when V gene, CDR3 amino acid sequence and J gene were exactly matched to a known reactive TCR set. The reference SARS-CoV-2 TCR set came from MIRA and was filtered for enrichment in COVID-19-positive ImmuneCODE repertoires, removing public or cross-reactive TCRs. Drawing on the MIRA antigens, annotated TCRs were analysed further at the level of specific ORF or position within ORF. Depth was the summed frequency of annotated unique rearrangements, while breadth was defined as annotated unique rearrangements over total unique productive rearrangements. Group comparisons of TCR breadth used two-sided Wilcoxon rank-sum tests. Held by TCRdb, this immuneACCESS table contains in-frame sequences only and omits some clones. Under half of the omission traces to an unresolved V gene where checked; the cause of the rest is unknown. From that table come the V and J calls and clone size; the DNA was used to work out D and trimming. The sample includes roughly 350,000 clones, with about 87% observed a single time. Around 6.4% of the sample rests with the top ten.

The TCR originated in a person between 18 and 65 years old who received the Ad26.COV2.S COVID-19 vaccine or a placebo. Sequenced material: peripheral blood, taken in a trial of Ad26.COV2.S vaccine versus placebo. The V and J segments used are TRBV7-9 and TRBJ1-1; TRBD1 agrees with 7 junctional bases. The CDR3 here reads CASSLASGGTEAFF. The nucleotide sequence is given as TGTGCCAGCAGCTTAGCTTCAGGGGGCACTGAAGCTTTCTTT.